The rows below give T cell receptor beta chains drawn from one sample of a study of blood T cell repertoires in COVID-19. This table comes from immunoSEQ multiplex PCR, and its TCRdb copy is limited to in-frame clones, with some not included. The sample lists over 65,000 clones; about nine tenths were seen once. What was sequenced was peripheral blood. These receptors were obtained from a woman older than 75 with acute or convalescent COVID-19. The CDR3 runs from the conserved cysteine through the conserved F or W. The D gene is left open where the match is weak. Only part of the rows carry a size: once, few, many, or a class if the clone is expanded.

>NA|TRBV5-4|NA|16|TRBJ2-4
TGTGCCAGCAGCTTGCCAGGGGCAATGGCCAAAAACATTCAGTACTTC
CASSLPGAMAKNIQYF
>NA|TRBV19|NA|12|TRBJ2-5
TGTGCCAGTAGTAAGAGCAGGGAGACCCAGTACTTC
CASSKSRETQYF
>NA|TRBV14|TRBD1|16|TRBJ1-2
TGTGCCAGCAGCCAAGGGTGGGGGACAGGGAAGAAGGGCTACACCTTC
CASSQGWGTGKKGYTF
>NA|TRBV7-9|TRBD1|17|TRBJ2-7
TGTGCCAGCAGCTCCCCCGCGGGGACAGGGCCCCCCTACGAGCAGTACTTC
CASSSPAGTGPPYEQYF
>NA|TRBV3-1/TRBV3-2|TRBD2|15|TRBJ2-1
TGTGCCAGCAGCCAAGCTAGCGGGGGGCAGTATGAGCAGTTCTTC
CASSQASGGQYEQFF
>NA|TRBV6-5|TRBD1|15|TRBJ1-5
TGTGCCAGCAGTTCCAGACAGGGAGCTCATCAGCCCCAGCATTTT
CASSSRQGAHQPQHF
>NA|TRBV6-6|TRBD1|14|TRBJ1-2
TGTGCCAGCAGTCGTGGACAGGGGGGCTATGGCTACACCTTC
CASSRGQGGYGYTF
>NA|TRBV10-3|NA|14|TRBJ2-7
TGTGCCATCAGCGAGGTGGACAGCATCTACGAGCAGTACTTC
CAISEVDSIYEQYF
>once|TRBV6-2/TRBV6-3|TRBD2|15|TRBJ2-1
TGTGCCAGCAGTTTTCCCAGCGGGGGGTACAATGAGCAGTTCTTC
CASSFPSGGYNEQFF
>NA|TRBV2|TRBD1|14|TRBJ1-4
TGTGCCAGCAGCCAGGGGGCAACTAATGAAAAACTGTTTTTT
CASSQGATNEKLFF
>NA|TRBV29-1|TRBD1|13|TRBJ1-4
TGCAGCGTTGTAGTATTCAGGGGGGAAAAACTGTTTTTT
CSVVVFRGEKLFF
>NA|TRBV9|TRBD1|15|TRBJ2-1
TGTGCCAGCAGCGTAGGGGACAGGCGGAGCAATGAGCAGTTCTTC
CASSVGDRRSNEQFF
>NA|TRBV9|NA|15|TRBJ1-6
TGTGCCAGCAGCCTGCGCGTAGGGAGGGATTCACCCCTCCACTTT
CASSLRVGRDSPLHF
>NA|TRBV5-1|NA|13|TRBJ2-1
TGCGCCAGCAGCCCCACTACCTACAATGAGCAGTTCTTC
CASSPTTYNEQFF
>NA|TRBV20-1|TRBD1|15|TRBJ1-2
TGCAGTGCTAGTGCACTACAGGGGGGCCTCGCTGGCTACACCTTC
CSASALQGGLAGYTF
>once|TRBV10-3|NA|12|TRBJ1-1
TGTGCCATGGGGGGGCGGGACACTGAAGCTTTCTTT
CAMGGRDTEAFF
>NA|TRBV10-3|NA|15|TRBJ2-1
TGTGCCATCGGGACAACGAGGGGCGCTGGGGATGAGCAGTTCTTC
CAIGTTRGAGDEQFF
>NA|TRBV21-1|NA|18|TRBJ2-2
TGTGCCAGCAGCAAAGCGGGACAGGGGTCCCTGAACACCGGGGAGCTGTTTTTT
CASSKAGQGSLNTGELFF
>NA|TRBV6-4|TRBD1|19|TRBJ1-2
TGTGCCAGCAGTGACTCAGCCCACAGGGGAGGTGGGCTTATCTATGGCTACACCTTC
CASSDSAHRGGGLIYGYTF
>NA|TRBV6-1|TRBD2|17|TRBJ2-1
TGTGCCAGCAGTGATCCGCTCGCGGGGGGGGCCTACAATGAGCAGTTCTTC
CASSDPLAGGAYNEQFF
>NA|TRBV2|TRBD2|15|TRBJ2-2
TGTGCCAGCAAAAAACTAGCGGGAGTTAACGGGGAGCTGTTTTTT
CASKKLAGVNGELFF
>NA|TRBV24-1|NA|13|TRBJ2-5
TGTGCCACCGCAACAGTTACCCAAGAGACCCAGTACTTC
CATATVTQETQYF
>NA|TRBV11-2|NA|16|TRBJ2-7
TGTGCCAGCAGCTTAGGGCGTCGAGGAAACCCGTACGAGCAGTACTTC
CASSLGRRGNPYEQYF
>NA|TRBV27|TRBD1|16|TRBJ2-2
TGTGCCAGCAGTTTGCCCCGACAGGGTAGAACCGGGGAGCTGTTTTTT
CASSLPRQGRTGELFF
>once|TRBV7-2|TRBD2|15|TRBJ2-3
TGTGCCAGCAGCTCCCGACTAGCGGGCACAGATACGCAGTATTTT
CASSSRLAGTDTQYF
>NA|TRBV7-6|NA|21|TRBJ2-1
TGTGCCAGCAGCCAATCCCCCGGCGTGGTCCCGGGACAAACCTCCTACAATGAGCAGTTCTTC
CASSQSPGVVPGQTSYNEQFF
>NA|TRBV27|NA|11|TRBJ2-7
TGTGCCACGAAGGGGTCCTACGAGCAGTACTTC
CATKGSYEQYF
>NA|TRBV7-9|TRBD1|13|TRBJ1-2
TGTGCCAGCAGCTTACGTACAGGGGGTGGCTACACCTTC
CASSLRTGGGYTF
>NA|TRBV2|TRBD2|13|TRBJ2-1
TGTGCCAGCTTACTAGCGGGAACCAATGAGCAGTTCTTC
CASLLAGTNEQFF
>NA|TRBV5-8|NA|16|TRBJ1-4
TGTGCCAGCAGCTTTGGGCGGAGCACAGGGAGCGAAAAACTGTTTTTT
CASSFGRSTGSEKLFF
>NA|TRBV5-1|TRBD1|15|TRBJ2-1
TGCGCCAGCAGCTCTACAGGGGAGAACTACAATGAGCAGTTCTTC
CASSSTGENYNEQFF
>NA|TRBV5-1|TRBD2|16|TRBJ2-7
TGCGCCAGCAGCTCCGGACTAGCGAGTATCGGAGACGAGCAGTACTTC
CASSSGLASIGDEQYF
>NA|TRBV20-1|TRBD1|16|TRBJ1-2
TGCAGTGCTAGTGACCGGGACAGAGGGTGGAACTATGGCTACACCTTC
CSASDRDRGWNYGYTF
>NA|TRBV2|TRBD2|17|TRBJ2-1
TGTGCCAGCAAGGGACTAGCGGGAGCGGGAACCTACAATGAGCAGTTCTTC
CASKGLAGAGTYNEQFF
>NA|TRBV19|NA|16|TRBJ1-5
TGTGCCAGTCAAAGTCTCCGGACAGATAGCAATCAGCCCCAGCATTTT
CASQSLRTDSNQPQHF
>once|TRBV2|NA|13|TRBJ1-6
TGTGCCAGCAGTGAACAGCGTAATTCACCCCTCCACTTT
CASSEQRNSPLHF
>NA|TRBV5-1|TRBD1|14|TRBJ2-2
TGCGCCAGCAGAATGGGACAGGACACCGGGGAGCTGTTTTTT
CASRMGQDTGELFF
>NA|TRBV27|TRBD1|15|TRBJ2-7
TGTGCCAGCAGTTCCCCCCGGGACAGATACTACGAGCAGTACTTC
CASSSPRDRYYEQYF
>NA|TRBV7-9|NA|13|TRBJ2-3
TGTGCCAGCAGCTCCCTAGCCGTAGATACGCAGTATTTT
CASSSLAVDTQYF
>NA|TRBV10-2|TRBD2|13|TRBJ2-3
TGCGCCAGCAATGGACTAGTACCAGATACGCAGTATTTT
CASNGLVPDTQYF
>once|TRBV7-9|TRBD1|14|TRBJ2-7
TGTGCCAGCAGCTCCCGGGACAGGTTTTACGAGCAGTACTTC
CASSSRDRFYEQYF
>NA|TRBV5-1|TRBD2|17|TRBJ2-2
TGCGCCAGCAGCTCGGGACTAGCGGGGGGAAACACCGGGGAGCTGTTTTTT
CASSSGLAGGNTGELFF
>once|TRBV19|TRBD1|16|TRBJ1-6
TGTGCCAGTAGTATAGCCCGGGACAGTGGGGATTCACCCCTCCACTTT
CASSIARDSGDSPLHF
>NA|TRBV7-3|TRBD2|15|TRBJ2-2
TGTGCCAGCTCCCCCGTGGCGGGGGGCTTTGGGGAGCTGTTTTTT
CASSPVAGGFGELFF
>NA|TRBV13|TRBD1|13|TRBJ1-2
TGTGCCAGCAGCTCGAGGGGGCTCCATGGCTACACCTTC
CASSSRGLHGYTF
>NA|TRBV6-2/TRBV6-3|TRBD1|14|TRBJ1-2
TGTGCCAGCAGCCGACGGAGACAGGGGAATGGCTACACCTTC
CASSRRRQGNGYTF
>few|TRBV24-1|TRBD1|13|TRBJ2-3
TGTGCCACCAGTGATCTTGACAGGGGTCGGCAGTATTTT
CATSDLDRGRQYF
>NA|TRBV11-3|NA|13|TRBJ2-5
TGTGCCAGCAGCAGGGGTCAGGGGGAGACCCAGTACTTC
CASSRGQGETQYF
>many|TRBV6-2/TRBV6-3|TRBD1|21|TRBJ1-5
TGTGCCAGCAGTTATAATAGGGACAGGGGAGTGTTGGGATTAGGGATAGAGCCCCAGCATTTT
CASSYNRDRGVLGLGIEPQHF
>NA|TRBV28|TRBD1|14|TRBJ1-2
TGTGCCAGCAGTTTGGCCAGACAGGGTGGTGGCTACACCTTC
CASSLARQGGGYTF
>NA|TRBV28|TRBD2|15|TRBJ2-4
TGTGCCAGCAGTACCAGCGGGGTAGCCAAAAACATTCAGTACTTC
CASSTSGVAKNIQYF
>NA|TRBV6-2/TRBV6-3|TRBD1|15|TRBJ1-2
TGTGCCAGCAGTTACCTCGGACAGGGGAACTATGGCTACACCTTC
CASSYLGQGNYGYTF
>once|TRBV9|TRBD2|14|TRBJ2-5
TGTGCCAGCAGCGTCGGGACTAATAAAGAGACCCAGTACTTC
CASSVGTNKETQYF
>once|TRBV5-1|NA|14|TRBJ2-2
TGCGCCAGCAGCTTGGTTCAGAACACCGGGGAGCTGTTTTTT
CASSLVQNTGELFF
>NA|TRBV6-4|NA|16|TRBJ2-5
TGTGCCAGCAGTGACTCGATAGTGTATTTGAAAGAGACCCAGTACTTC
CASSDSIVYLKETQYF
>NA|TRBV6-5|NA|10|TRBJ1-1
TGTGCCGCAGGGTTAACTGAAGCTTTCTTT
CAAGLTEAFF
>NA|TRBV2|NA|14|TRBJ2-1
TGTGCCAGCAGTGAATTGAAGGGATCAGGGGAGCAGTTCTTC
CASSELKGSGEQFF